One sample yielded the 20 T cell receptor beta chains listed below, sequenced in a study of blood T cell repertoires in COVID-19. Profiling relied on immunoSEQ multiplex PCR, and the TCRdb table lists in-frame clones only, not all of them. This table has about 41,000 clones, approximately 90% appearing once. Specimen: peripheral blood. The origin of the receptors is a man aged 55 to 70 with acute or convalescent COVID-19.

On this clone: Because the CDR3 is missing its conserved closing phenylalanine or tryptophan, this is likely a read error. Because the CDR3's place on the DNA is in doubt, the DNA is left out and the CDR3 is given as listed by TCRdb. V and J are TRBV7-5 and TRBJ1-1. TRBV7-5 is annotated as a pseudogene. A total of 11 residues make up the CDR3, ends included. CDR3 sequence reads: CARSSLREGAD.

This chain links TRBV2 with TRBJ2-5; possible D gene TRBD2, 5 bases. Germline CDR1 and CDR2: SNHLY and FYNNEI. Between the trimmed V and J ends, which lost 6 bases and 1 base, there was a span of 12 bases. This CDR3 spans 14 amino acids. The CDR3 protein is CASRVERTQETQYF. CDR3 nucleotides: TGTGCCAGCAGGGTCGAGCGGACCCAAGAGACCCAGTACTTC.

The CDR3 loop is CASSISTVNRSPLHF. DNA of the CDR3: TGTGCCAGTAGTATATCGACAGTAAATCGTTCACCCCTCCACTTT. V gene TRBV19 combines with J gene TRBJ1-6; D is possibly TRBD1 (5 bases). The CDR3 covers 15 residues. Trimming cost V 2 bases and J 9 bases, with 14 bases left between them. The germline gives CDR1 LNHDA, CDR2 SQIVND (reference sequence).

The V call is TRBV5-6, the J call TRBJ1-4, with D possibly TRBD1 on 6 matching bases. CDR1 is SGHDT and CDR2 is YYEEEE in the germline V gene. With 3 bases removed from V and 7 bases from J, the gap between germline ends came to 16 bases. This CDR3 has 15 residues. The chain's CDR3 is CASSWRAPGVEKLFF. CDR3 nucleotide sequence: TGTGCCAGCAGCTGGCGGGCTCCAGGGGTTGAAAAACTGTTTTTT.

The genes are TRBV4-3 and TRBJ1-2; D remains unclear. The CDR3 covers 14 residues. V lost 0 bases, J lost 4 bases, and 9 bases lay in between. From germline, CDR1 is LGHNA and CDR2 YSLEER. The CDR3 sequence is CASSQDRNPYGYTF. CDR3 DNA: TGCGCCAGCAGCCAAGACAGGAACCCCTATGGCTACACCTTC.

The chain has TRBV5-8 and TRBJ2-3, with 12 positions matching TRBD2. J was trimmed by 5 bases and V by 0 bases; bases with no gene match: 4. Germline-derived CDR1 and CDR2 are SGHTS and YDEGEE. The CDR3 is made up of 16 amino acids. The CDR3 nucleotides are TGTGCCAGCAGCTTGGGGACTAGCGGGGATAGAGATACGCAGTATTTT. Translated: CASSLGTSGDRDTQYF.

This CDR3 reads CASSPQGDYNSPLHF. The CDR3 region has the DNA TGTGCCAGCAGCCCTCAGGGGGATTATAATTCACCCCTCCACTTT. V gene TRBV6-6 combines with J gene TRBJ1-6, with 7 bases identical to TRBD1. The CDR3 consists of 15 residues. The V gene's germline CDR1 is MNHNY and CDR2 SVGAGI (reference sequence). Trimming removed 6 bases from V and 4 bases from J; junction bases left unmatched: 6.

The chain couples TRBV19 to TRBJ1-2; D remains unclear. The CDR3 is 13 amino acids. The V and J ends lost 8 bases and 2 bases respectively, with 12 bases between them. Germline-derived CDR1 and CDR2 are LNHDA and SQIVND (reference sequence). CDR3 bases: TGTGCCAGTCGCCCCCCAGGAAACTATGGCTACACCTTC. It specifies CASRPPGNYGYTF.

The CDR3 bases are TGTGCCAGCAGCCCGGGTGGCATCTCTGGAAACACCATATATTTT. This translates into CASSPGGISGNTIYF. The rearrangement uses TRBV5-4 and TRBJ1-3; D gene unclear. The germline V gene encodes CDR1 SGHNT and CDR2 YYREEE (reference sequence). The CDR3 totals 15 residues. The V and J ends lost 4 bases and 0 bases respectively, with 11 bases between them. The whole variable domain, filled in from reference TRBV5-4 and TRBJ1-3, reads ETGVTQSPTHLIKTRGQQVTLRCSSQSGHNTVSWYQQALGQGPQFIFQYYREEENGRGNFPPRFSGLQFPNYSSELNVNALELDDSALYLCASSPGGISGNTIYFGEGSWLTVV.

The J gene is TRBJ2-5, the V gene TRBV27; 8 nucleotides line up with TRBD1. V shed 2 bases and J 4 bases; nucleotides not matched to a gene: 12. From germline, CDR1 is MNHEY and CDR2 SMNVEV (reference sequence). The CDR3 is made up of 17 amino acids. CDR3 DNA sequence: TGTGCCAGCAGTTTAAATGGACAGGGCCGAGGTTTAGAGACCCAGTACTTC. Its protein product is CASSLNGQGRGLETQYF.

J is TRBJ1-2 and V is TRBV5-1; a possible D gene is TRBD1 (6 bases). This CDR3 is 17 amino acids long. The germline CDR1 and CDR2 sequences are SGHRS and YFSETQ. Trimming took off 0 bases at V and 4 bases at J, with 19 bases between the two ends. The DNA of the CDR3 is TGCGCCAGCAGCTTGGAGGGGGTCAGGGTAAATCTCTATGGCTACACCTTC. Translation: CASSLEGVRVNLYGYTF.

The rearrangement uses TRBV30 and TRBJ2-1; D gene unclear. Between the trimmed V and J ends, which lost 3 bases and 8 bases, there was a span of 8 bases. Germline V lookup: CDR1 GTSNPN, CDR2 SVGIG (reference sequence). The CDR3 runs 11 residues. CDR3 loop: CAWSPGYEQFF. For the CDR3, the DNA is TGTGCCTGGAGCCCCGGGTATGAGCAGTTCTTC.

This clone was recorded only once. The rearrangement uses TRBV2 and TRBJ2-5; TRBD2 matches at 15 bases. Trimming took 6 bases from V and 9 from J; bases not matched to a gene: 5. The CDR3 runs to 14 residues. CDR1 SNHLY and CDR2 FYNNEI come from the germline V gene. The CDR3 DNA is TGTGCCAGCAGCGTCGGGACTAGCGGGGGGCCCCAGTACTTC. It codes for CASSVGTSGGPQYF.

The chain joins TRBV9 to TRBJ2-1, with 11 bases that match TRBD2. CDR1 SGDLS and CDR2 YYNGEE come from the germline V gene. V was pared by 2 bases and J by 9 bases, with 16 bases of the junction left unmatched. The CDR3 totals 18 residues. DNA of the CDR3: TGTGCCAGCAGCGTGGGCCCGATAGCGGGGGGGATGTCGGGTGAGCAGTTCTTC. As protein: CASSVGPIAGGMSGEQFF.

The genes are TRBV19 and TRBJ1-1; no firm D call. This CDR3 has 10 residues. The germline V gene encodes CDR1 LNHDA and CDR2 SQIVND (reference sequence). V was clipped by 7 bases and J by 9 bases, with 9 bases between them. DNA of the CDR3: TGTGCCAGTACTGGACTCCAAGCTTTCTTT. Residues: CASTGLQAFF.

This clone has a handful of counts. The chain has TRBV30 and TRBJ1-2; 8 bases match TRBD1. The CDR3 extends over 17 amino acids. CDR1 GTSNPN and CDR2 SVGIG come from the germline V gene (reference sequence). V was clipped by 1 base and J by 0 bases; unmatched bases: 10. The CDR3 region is CAWSAAGGAGANYGYTF. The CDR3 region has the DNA TGTGCCTGGAGTGCCGCAGGGGGCGCGGGCGCTAACTATGGCTACACCTTC.

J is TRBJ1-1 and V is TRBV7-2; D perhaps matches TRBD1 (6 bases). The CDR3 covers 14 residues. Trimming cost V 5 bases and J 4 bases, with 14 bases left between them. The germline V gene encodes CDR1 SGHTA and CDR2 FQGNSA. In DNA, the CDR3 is TGTGCCAGCAGCCAACAGGGTGAGGCCACTGAAGCTTTCTTT. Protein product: CASSQQGEATEAFF.

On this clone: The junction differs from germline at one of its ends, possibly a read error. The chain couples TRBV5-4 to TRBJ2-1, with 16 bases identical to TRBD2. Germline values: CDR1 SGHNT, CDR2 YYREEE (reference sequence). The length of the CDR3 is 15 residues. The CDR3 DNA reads TGTGCCAGCAGATTGGGACTAGCGGGGGGGAATGAGCAGTTCTTC. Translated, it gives CASRLGLAGGNEQFF.

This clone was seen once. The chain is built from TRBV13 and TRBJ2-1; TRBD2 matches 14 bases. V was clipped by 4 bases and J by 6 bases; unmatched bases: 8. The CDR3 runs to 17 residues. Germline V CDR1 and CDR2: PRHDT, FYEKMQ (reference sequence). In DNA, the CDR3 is TGTGCCAGCAGCTCCTTGGGACTAGCGGGGGCCGGCAATGAGCAGTTCTTC. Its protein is CASSSLGLAGAGNEQFF.

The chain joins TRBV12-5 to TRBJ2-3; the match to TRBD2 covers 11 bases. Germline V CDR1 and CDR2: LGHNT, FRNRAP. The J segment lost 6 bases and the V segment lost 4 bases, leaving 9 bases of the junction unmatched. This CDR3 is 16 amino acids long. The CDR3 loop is CASGSDLAGGVDTQYF. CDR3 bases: TGTGCTAGTGGTTCCGATCTAGCGGGGGGAGTGGATACGCAGTATTTT.